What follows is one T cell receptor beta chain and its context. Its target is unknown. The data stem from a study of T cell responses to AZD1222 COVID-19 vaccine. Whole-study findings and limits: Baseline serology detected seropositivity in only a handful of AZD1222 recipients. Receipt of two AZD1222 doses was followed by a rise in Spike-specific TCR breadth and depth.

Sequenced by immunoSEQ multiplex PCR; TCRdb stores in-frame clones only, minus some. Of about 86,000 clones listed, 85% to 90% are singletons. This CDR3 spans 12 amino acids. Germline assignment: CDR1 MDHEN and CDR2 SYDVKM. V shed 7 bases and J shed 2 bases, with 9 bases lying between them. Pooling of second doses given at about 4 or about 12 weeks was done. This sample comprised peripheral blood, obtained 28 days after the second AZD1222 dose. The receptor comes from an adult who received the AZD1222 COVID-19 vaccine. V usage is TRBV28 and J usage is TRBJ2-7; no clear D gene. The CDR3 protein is CASNALAYEQYF. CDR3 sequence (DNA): TGTGCCAGCAACGCTTTAGCCTACGAGCAGTACTTC.